The clone carrying this TCR beta chain is medium-sized. This sample stems from a study of neurological immune-mediated disorders. One entry per CDR3 protein, called by TCRdb with MiXCR from the 5' RACE reads. The profile shows around 25,000 distinct CDR3 sequences, more than 2% of them singletons. V lost 1 base and J lost 2, with 10 bases in between. The CDR3 runs to 14 residues. The germline gives CDR1 SGHRS, CDR2 YFSETQ. The sequence came from a woman aged 45-65 years with multiple sclerosis. The rearrangement links TRBV5-1 to TRBJ2-7; D gene uncertain. The material sequenced was PBMCs. CDR3 DNA: TGCGCCAGCAGCTTGAGAGGCAGCACCTACGAGCAGTACTTC. Protein product: CASSLRGSTYEQYF. The variable domain in full, completed from reference TRBV5-1 and TRBJ2-7, reads KAGVTQTPRYLIKTRGQQVTLSCSPISGHRSVSWYQQTPGQGLQFLFEYFSETQRNKGNFPGRFSGRQFSNSRSEMNVSTLELGDSALYLCASSLRGSTYEQYFGPGTRLTVT.